The 27 T cell receptor beta chains in this list originate from one sample, sequenced in a study of control samples from healthy donors and cancer patients. Some clones are missing from TCRdb's copy, which holds only in-frame ones; the method was immunoSEQ multiplex PCR. There are under 20,000 clones in the sample; roughly 80% occur only once, and less than 35% lies in the top ten. Input material: PBMCs. The source is a man older than 75 with head and neck cancer.

The CDR3 loop reads CASSLLQGATQYF. The DNA of the CDR3 is TGTGCCAGCAGTTTACTACAGGGAGCTACGCAGTATTTT. The gene calls are TRBV28 and TRBJ2-3, with a weak D call TRBD1 (6 bases). This CDR3 is 13 amino acids long. Trimming took 2 bases from V and 8 from J, leaving 11 bases between them. CDR1 and CDR2 (germline): MDHEN, SYDVKM.

This clone was seen just once. The V gene is TRBV5-1, the J gene TRBJ2-7; D gene ambiguous. The CDR3 sequence is 15 residues long. Between the trimmed V and J ends, which lost 6 bases and 0 bases, there was a span of 16 bases. Per the germline V gene, CDR1 is SGHRS and CDR2 is YFSETQ. The DNA for the CDR3 is TGCGCCAGCACCCAAGGTCACCCTACCTCCTACGAGCAGTACTTC. Its protein product is CASTQGHPTSYEQYF.

The chain recombines TRBV6-2 or TRBV6-3 with TRBJ1-1; D gene uncertain. This CDR3 spans 13 amino acids. V dropped 2 bases and J dropped 5 bases, with 9 bases sitting between them. Germline lookup yields CDR1 MNHEY and CDR2 SVGEGT. DNA of the CDR3: TGTGCCAGCAGTTACATAGGTTATACTGAAGCTTTCTTT. This translates into CASSYIGYTEAFF.

This chain joins TRBV30 and TRBJ2-5; D is tentatively TRBD1 or TRBD2 (5 bases each). V was trimmed by 0 bases and J by 3 bases, leaving 11 bases between them. Germline CDR1 and CDR2: GTSNPN and SVGIG (reference sequence). This CDR3 is built from 14 residues. CDR3: CAWSVGLGEETQYF. In nucleotides, the CDR3 is TGTGCCTGGAGTGTAGGGTTGGGGGAAGAGACCCAGTACTTC.

The V gene is TRBV13, the J gene TRBJ2-1; tentative D call: TRBD1 (5 bases). Germline V lookup: CDR1 PRHDT, CDR2 FYEKMQ (reference sequence). V lost 5 bases and J lost 4, with 9 bases in between. The CDR3 is made up of 13 amino acids. The CDR3 DNA sequence: TGTGCCAGCAGCCAGGACACGTACAATGAGCAGTTCTTC. It specifies CASSQDTYNEQFF.

The CDR3 nucleotides are TGTGCCAGCAGCTTAGAAGAATCGAACACTGAAGCTTTCTTT. It codes for CASSLEESNTEAFF. This sequence joins TRBV11-3 and TRBJ1-1; D unclear. This CDR3 is 14 amino acids long. V was shortened by 0 bases and J by 1 base, with 6 bases between the two germline ends. Germline lookup yields CDR1 SGHNT and CDR2 YENEEA. The whole variable domain, filled in from reference TRBV11-3 and TRBJ1-1, reads EAGVVQSPRYKIIEKKQPVAFWCNPISGHNTLYWYLQNLGQGPELLIRYENEEAVDDSQLPKDRFSAERLKGVDSTLKIQPAELGDSAVYLCASSLEESNTEAFFGQGTRLTVV.

The rearrangement joins TRBV7-3 to TRBJ2-3; 8 bases fit TRBD2. This CDR3 is built from 15 residues. The V gene end was trimmed by 5 bases and the J gene end by 4 bases; junction bases not matched to a gene: 8. From germline, CDR1 is SGHTA and CDR2 FQGTGA. In DNA form, the CDR3 reads TGTGCCAGCAGCAGAGGAGCGGGGGTGCCAGATACGCAGTATTTT. This sequence encodes CASSRGAGVPDTQYF. The entire variable domain, with the rest obtained from reference TRBV7-3 and TRBJ2-3, is as follows: GAGVSQTPSNKVTEKGKYVELRCDPISGHTALYWYRQSLGQGPEFLIYFQGTGAADDSGLPNDRFFAVRPEGSVSTLKIQRTERGDSAVYLCASSRGAGVPDTQYFGPGTRLTVL.

The table lists this clone with a count of one. The chain links TRBV9 to TRBJ2-3, with a weak D call TRBD1 (5 bases). The V end was cut by 4 bases, the J end by 0 bases, with 18 bases between. This CDR3 spans 17 amino acids. Per the germline V gene, CDR1 is SGDLS and CDR2 is YYNGEE. The CDR3 region has the DNA TGTGCCAGCAGCTCGTCCCAACAGGCAACAAGCACAGATACGCAGTATTTT. Protein sequence: CASSSSQQATSTDTQYF.

This clone was picked up a small number of times. V is TRBV11-2 and J is TRBJ2-7, with 8 bases matching TRBD1. With 1 base clipped from V and 3 bases from J, the junction kept 5 bases outside the gene matches. CDR3 length: 15 amino acids. From germline, CDR1 is SGHAT and CDR2 FQNNGV. This CDR3 reads CASSLVTGGGYEQYF. The CDR3 DNA follows: TGTGCCAGCAGCTTAGTAACAGGGGGAGGCTACGAGCAGTACTTC.

The rearrangement joins TRBV2 to TRBJ2-3; D may be TRBD1 (5 bases). In germline, CDR1 is SNHLY, CDR2 FYNNEI. Between the trimmed V and J ends, which lost 6 bases and 4 bases, there was a span of 14 bases. This CDR3 is built from 14 residues. This CDR3 reads CASSGQGWADTQYF. For the CDR3, the DNA is TGTGCCAGCAGCGGACAAGGGTGGGCAGATACGCAGTATTTT.

In this sample, this clone turned up a few times. V and J are TRBV4-1 and TRBJ2-7, with TRBD1 matching 8 bases. The V gene end was trimmed by 0 bases and the J gene end by 5 bases; junction bases not matched to a gene: 9. The CDR3 sequence is 16 residues long. CDR1 and CDR2 (germline): MGHRA, YSYEKL. As DNA, the CDR3 is TGCGCCAGCAGCCAAGATTCTTGGACAGGGTCGGACGAGCAGTACTTC. Amino acid sequence: CASSQDSWTGSDEQYF.

Concerning this clone itself: A junction end diverges from the germline sequence, so it may reflect a read error. The V gene is TRBV20-1, the J gene TRBJ2-1; 9 nucleotides line up with TRBD1. This CDR3 is 11 amino acids long. Germline V gene sequence: CDR1 DFQATT, CDR2 SNEGSKA (reference sequence). The chain's CDR3 is CSATPGQGSVF. In DNA, the CDR3 is TGCAGTGCTACCCCGGGACAGGGTTCAGTCTTC.

In its sample, this clone was seen a few times. The J gene is TRBJ2-1, the V gene TRBV15; 10 bases line up with TRBD1. The CDR3 runs to 15 residues. The germline CDR1 and CDR2 sequences are LNHNV and YYDKDF (reference sequence). J lost 2 bases, V lost 7 bases, and 5 bases had no gene match. In DNA, the CDR3 is TGTGCCACCACCACCGGGACAGGGGCCTACAATGAGCAGTTCTTC. Its protein product is CATTTGTGAYNEQFF.

This clone was seen only once. The V and J genes are TRBV9 and TRBJ1-3; 7 bases agree with TRBD1. Germline values: CDR1 SGDLS, CDR2 YYNGEE. The V gene end was trimmed by 2 bases and the J gene end by 4 bases; junction bases not matched to a gene: 6. The CDR3 totals 15 residues. The DNA for the CDR3 is TGTGCCAGCAGCGTCGAGGGGGCGCTGGGAAACACCATATATTTT. Protein product: CASSVEGALGNTIYF.

Regarding this clone: This same CDR3 is encoded by further DNA sequences in the sample. The chain has TRBV19 and TRBJ2-7; D is tentatively TRBD1 or TRBD2 (5 bases each). Deletions cut 5 bases from V and 7 bases from J, with 21 bases between. The germline CDR1 and CDR2 sequences are LNHDA and SQIVND (reference sequence). The CDR3 is 15 residues long. CDR3 amino acids: CASSSRRDLSDEQYF. The CDR3 DNA follows: TGTGCCAGTAGTTCCCGCCGGGACCTCTCTGATGAGCAGTACTTC. Full variable domain (missing parts from reference TRBV19 and TRBJ2-7): DGGITQSPKYLFRKEGQNVTLSCEQNLNHDAMYWYRQDPGQGLRLIYYSQIVNDFQKGDIAEGYSVSREKKESFPLTVTSAQKNPTAFYLCASSSRRDLSDEQYFGPGTRLTVT.

The V and J genes are TRBV24-1 and TRBJ1-2; D is unresolved. V was clipped by 4 bases and J by 4 bases, with 12 bases between them. Germline V CDR1 and CDR2: KGHDR, SFDVKD. The CDR3 is 14 amino acids. CDR3 bases: TGTGCCACCAGTGACGCCGGCCTCGGCTATGGCTACACCTTC. It translates to CATSDAGLGYGYTF.

The V gene is TRBV9, the J gene TRBJ2-7; TRBD2 aligns across 8 bases. The CDR3 contains 12 residues. Looked up from germline, CDR1 is SGDLS and CDR2 is YYNGEE. V gave up 4 bases and J gave up 5 bases; unmatched junction bases: 2. CDR3 nucleotides: TGTGCCAGCAGCATTAGCGGGGACGAGCAGTACTTC. Protein product: CASSISGDEQYF.

This rearrangement joins TRBV25-1 to TRBJ1-1; D is unclear. The germline V and J ends were trimmed by 3 bases and 1 base, with 12 bases remaining between them. Germline CDR1 and CDR2: MGHDK and SYGVNS. The CDR3 spans 15 residues. CDR3 protein: CASSDRLVSNTEAFF. CDR3 nucleotide sequence: TGTGCCAGCAGTGATCGCTTGGTGTCGAACACTGAAGCTTTCTTT.

This clone appeared a single time. The genes are TRBV5-1 and TRBJ1-2; no reliable D call. The V gene's germline CDR1 is SGHRS and CDR2 YFSETQ. V shed 4 bases and J shed 4 bases, with 8 bases lying between them. The CDR3 contains 12 residues. The CDR3 region has the DNA TGCGCCAGCAGCCCGGGTCTCTATGGCTACACCTTC. This codes for CASSPGLYGYTF.

This clone was found a few times. J is TRBJ2-5 and V is TRBV6-1; a possible D gene is TRBD2 (7 bases). Germline V CDR1 and CDR2: MNHNS, SASEGT. Trimming stripped 3 bases from V and 5 bases from J, with 16 bases between. This CDR3 is 15 amino acids long. This chain's CDR3 is CASSEDWGGGETQYF. The CDR3 DNA is TGTGCCAGCAGTGAGGACTGGGGGGGCGGGGAGACCCAGTACTTC.

This sequence joins TRBV3-1 (or the pseudogene TRBV3-2) and TRBJ2-2, with 7 bases fitting TRBD2. In germline, CDR1 is LGHDT, CDR2 YNNKEL (reference sequence). Germline trimming cut 4 bases from V and 3 bases from J; bases unmatched to any gene: 8. The CDR3 has 16 residues. In DNA, the CDR3 is TGTGCCAGCAGCCTATTCGCGGGGAGGGACACCGGGGAGCTGTTTTTT. Its translation: CASSLFAGRDTGELFF.

V gene TRBV4-1 combines with J gene TRBJ2-1; D gene ambiguous. The CDR3 consists of 18 residues. Trimming took 1 base from V and 0 from J, leaving 16 bases between them. Germline-derived CDR1 and CDR2 are MGHRA and YSYEKL. The CDR3 sequence is CASSQVDLGWSSYNEQFF. As DNA, the CDR3 is TGCGCCAGCAGCCAAGTCGACCTCGGGTGGAGCTCCTACAATGAGCAGTTCTTC.

The DNA of the CDR3 is TGTGCCAGCAGCATCTCCGGGACTAGCGGGACCGAGCAGTACTTC. It yields the protein CASSISGTSGTEQYF. The chain employs TRBV9 and TRBJ2-7, with 13 positions matching TRBD2. Losses at the gene ends were 4 bases for V and 6 bases for J; bases not matched to a gene: 7. Germline CDR1 is SGDLS and CDR2 is YYNGEE. There are 15 residues in the CDR3. The whole variable domain, filled in from reference TRBV9 and TRBJ2-7, reads DSGVTQTPKHLITATGQRVTLRCSPRSGDLSVYWYQQSLDQGLQFLIQYYNGEERAKGNILERFSAQQFPDLHSELNLSSLELGDSALYFCASSISGTSGTEQYFGPGTRLTVT.

V and J are TRBV28 and TRBJ1-5; D call uncertain. CDR3 length: 16 residues. Deletions cut 2 bases from V and 0 bases from J, with 11 bases between. Germline CDR1 is MDHEN and CDR2 is SYDVKM. CDR3 DNA sequence: TGTGCCAGCAGTTTACAGGCCAGTTATAGCAATCAGCCCCAGCATTTT. Translation: CASSLQASYSNQPQHF.

This sequence joins TRBV9 and TRBJ2-3; D call uncertain. CDR3 length equals 16 residues. Germline CDR1 SGDLS, CDR2 YYNGEE. Trimming took 3 bases from V and 2 from J, leaving 16 bases between them. DNA of the CDR3: TGTGCCAGCAGCGCCCTGATAGGTCCCTCCACAGATACGCAGTATTTT. The encoded protein is CASSALIGPSTDTQYF.

The chain links TRBV6-1 to TRBJ1-6; 8 bases agree with TRBD1. After removal of 3 bases from V and 3 bases from J, the junction contained 4 bases not matched to a gene. The length of the CDR3 is 16 residues. CDR1 and CDR2 from the germline V gene are MNHNS and SASEGT. The CDR3 DNA reads TGTGCCAGCAGTGATAGAGACAGGGGCTATAATTCACCCCTCCACTTT. Its protein product is CASSDRDRGYNSPLHF.

The chain combines TRBV6-1 with TRBJ2-3; 12 nucleotides match TRBD1. Trimming cost V 4 bases and J 10 bases; bases outside gene matches: 12. This CDR3 region has 16 residues. CDR1 and CDR2 (germline): MNHNS, SASEGT. CDR3 DNA: TGTGCCAGCAGTGGAGGGACAGGGGGCCAATCGAGTCCGCAGTATTTT. Its protein product is CASSGGTGGQSSPQYF.